This T cell receptor beta chain was identified during a study of cytomegalovirus exposure and HLA in healthy donors. Study-level findings and limits: It is likely that the observed cluster of highly shared sequence variants was a sequencing artifact.

Unrecorded immune exposure was likely among donors, who were nominally healthy when sampled. A note on this clone: What it binds is not known.

J was trimmed by 5 bases and V by 1 base; bases with no gene match: 5. CDR1 and CDR2 from the germline V gene are SGDLS and YYNGEE. The CDR3 runs to 14 residues. Vbeta (60) and Jbeta (13) primers were used in the PCR. Sequenced by immunoSEQ multiplex PCR; TCRdb stores in-frame clones only, minus some. The sample carries about 190,000 clones, around 79% recorded once. The source of this sequence is a woman between 50 and 59 years old in good health and CMV-seronegative. The gene calls are TRBV9 and TRBJ2-7; TRBD1 matches 8 bases. The sequenced sample consisted of PBMCs. This CDR3 reads CASSVLAGGDEQYF. For the CDR3, the DNA is TGTGCCAGCAGCGTATTGGCAGGGGGCGACGAGCAGTACTTC. The whole variable domain, remainder taken from reference TRBV9 and TRBJ2-7, is DSGVTQTPKHLITATGQRVTLRCSPRSGDLSVYWYQQSLDQGLQFLIQYYNGEERAKGNILERFSAQQFPDLHSELNLSSLELGDSALYFCASSVLAGGDEQYFGPGTRLTVT.